The count of the clone carrying this T cell receptor (beta chain) is one. The antigen remains unidentified. Per the germline V gene, CDR1 is MNHNS and CDR2 is SASEGT. The length of the CDR3 is 14 residues. Trimming removed 5 bases from V and 9 bases from J; junction bases left unmatched: 7. In the PCR, 60 Vbeta and 13 Jbeta primers were used. The table came from immunoSEQ multiplex PCR; TCRdb's copy has only in-frame clones and leaves some out. This table holds about 110,000 clones, more than 60% found once. The data belong to a study of cytomegalovirus exposure and HLA in healthy donors. General observations from the study: Available immune exposure information was restricted to CMV serostatus only. It was confirmed in vitro that a few of the CMV-associated chains were specific for CMV antigens. Later analysis suggested links between common viral pathogens and several top significant clusters.

The gene calls are TRBV6-1 and TRBJ2-1, with 10 bases matching TRBD2. What was sequenced was PBMCs. The origin of this receptor is a middle-aged woman in good health and CMV-seropositive. The CDR3 loop is CASSPLAGGAEQFF. In DNA form, the CDR3 reads TGTGCCAGCAGTCCCTTAGCGGGAGGTGCTGAGCAGTTCTTC.